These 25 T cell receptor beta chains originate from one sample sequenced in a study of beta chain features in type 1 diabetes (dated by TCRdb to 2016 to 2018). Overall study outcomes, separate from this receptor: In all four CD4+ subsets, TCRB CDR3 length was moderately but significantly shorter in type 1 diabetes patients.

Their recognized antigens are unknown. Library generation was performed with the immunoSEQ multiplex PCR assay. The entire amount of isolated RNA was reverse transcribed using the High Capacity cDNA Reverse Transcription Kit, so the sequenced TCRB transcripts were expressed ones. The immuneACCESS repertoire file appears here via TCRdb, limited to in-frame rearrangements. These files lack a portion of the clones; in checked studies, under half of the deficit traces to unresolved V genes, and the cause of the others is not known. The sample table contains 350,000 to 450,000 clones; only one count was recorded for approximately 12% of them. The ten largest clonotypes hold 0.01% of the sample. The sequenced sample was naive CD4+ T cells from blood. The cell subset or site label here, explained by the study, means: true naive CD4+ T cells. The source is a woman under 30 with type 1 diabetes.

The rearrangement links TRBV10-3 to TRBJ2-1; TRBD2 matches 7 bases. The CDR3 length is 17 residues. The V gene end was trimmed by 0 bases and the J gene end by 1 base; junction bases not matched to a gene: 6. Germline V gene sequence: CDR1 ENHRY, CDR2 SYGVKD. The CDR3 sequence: CAISESTSGVSYNEQFF. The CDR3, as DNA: TGTGCCATCAGTGAGTCGACAAGCGGGGTGTCCTACAATGAGCAGTTCTTC.

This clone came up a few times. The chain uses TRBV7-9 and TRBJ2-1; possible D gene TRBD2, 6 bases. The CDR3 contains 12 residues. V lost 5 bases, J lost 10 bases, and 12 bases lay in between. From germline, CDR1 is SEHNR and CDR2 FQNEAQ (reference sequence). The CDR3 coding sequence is TGTGCCAGCAGCCCTATGGGGGGAGAGCAGTTCTTC. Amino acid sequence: CASSPMGGEQFF.

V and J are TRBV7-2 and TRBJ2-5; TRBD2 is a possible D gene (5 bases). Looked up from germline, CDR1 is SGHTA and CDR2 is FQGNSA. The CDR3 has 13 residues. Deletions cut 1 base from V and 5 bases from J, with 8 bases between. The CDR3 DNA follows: TGTGCCAGCAGCTTAGAGCGGCGGGAGACCCAGTACTTC. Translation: CASSLERRETQYF.

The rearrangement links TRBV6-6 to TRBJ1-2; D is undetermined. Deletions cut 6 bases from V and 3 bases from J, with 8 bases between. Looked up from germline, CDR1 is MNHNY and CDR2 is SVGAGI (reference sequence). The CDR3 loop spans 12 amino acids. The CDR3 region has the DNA TGTGCCAGCAGGGAGGGATACTATGGCTACACCTTC. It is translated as CASREGYYGYTF.

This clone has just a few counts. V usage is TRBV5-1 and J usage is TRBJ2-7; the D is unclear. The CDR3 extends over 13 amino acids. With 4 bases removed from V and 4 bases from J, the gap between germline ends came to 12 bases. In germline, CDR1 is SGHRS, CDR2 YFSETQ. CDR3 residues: CASSPRQTYEQYF. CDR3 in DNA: TGCGCCAGCAGCCCCCGCCAGACTTACGAGCAGTACTTC.

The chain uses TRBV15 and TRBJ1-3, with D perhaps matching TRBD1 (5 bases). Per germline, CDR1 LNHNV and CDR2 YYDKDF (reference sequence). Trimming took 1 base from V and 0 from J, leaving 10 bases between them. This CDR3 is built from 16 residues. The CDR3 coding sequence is TGTGCCACCAGCAGAGGGGGGGTGAGCTCTGGAAACACCATATATTTT. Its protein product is CATSRGGVSSGNTIYF. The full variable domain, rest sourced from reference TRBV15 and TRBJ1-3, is DAMVIQNPRYQVTQFGKPVTLSCSQTLNHNVMYWYQQKSSQAPKLLFHYYDKDFNNEADTPDNFQSRRPNTSFCFLDIRSPGLGDTAMYLCATSRGGVSSGNTIYFGEGSWLTVV.

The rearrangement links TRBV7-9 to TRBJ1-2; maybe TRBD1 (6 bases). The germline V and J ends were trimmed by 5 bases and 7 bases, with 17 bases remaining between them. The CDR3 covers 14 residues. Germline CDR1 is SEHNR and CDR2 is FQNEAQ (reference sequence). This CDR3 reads CASSRGGRLGGYTF. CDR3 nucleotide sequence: TGTGCCAGCAGCCGGGGGGGCCGATTGGGTGGCTACACCTTC. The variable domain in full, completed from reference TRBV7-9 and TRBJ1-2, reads DTGVSQNPRHKITKRGQNVTFRCDPISEHNRLYWYRQTLGQGPEFLTYFQNEAQLEKSRLLSDRFSAERPKGSFSTLEIQRTEQGDSAMYLCASSRGGRLGGYTFGSGTRLTVV.

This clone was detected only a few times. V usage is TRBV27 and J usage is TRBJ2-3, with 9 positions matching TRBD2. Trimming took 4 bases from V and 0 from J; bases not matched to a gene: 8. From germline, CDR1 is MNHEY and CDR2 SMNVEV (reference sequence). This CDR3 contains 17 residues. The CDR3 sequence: CASSSPSTSGSTDTQYF. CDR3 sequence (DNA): TGTGCCAGCAGTTCCCCCTCGACTAGCGGAAGCACAGATACGCAGTATTTT.

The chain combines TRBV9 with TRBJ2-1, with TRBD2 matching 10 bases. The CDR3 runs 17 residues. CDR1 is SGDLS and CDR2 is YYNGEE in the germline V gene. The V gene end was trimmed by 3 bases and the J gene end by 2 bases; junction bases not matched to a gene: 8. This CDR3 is CASSAERGGFAYNEQFF. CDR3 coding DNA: TGTGCCAGCAGCGCCGAGCGGGGGGGTTTCGCCTACAATGAGCAGTTCTTC.

CDR3 sequence (DNA): TGTGCCAGCAGTACCCGACTAGCGGGGGTACAAGAGACCCAGTACTTC. Protein product: CASSTRLAGVQETQYF. The rearrangement joins TRBV27 to TRBJ2-5, with TRBD2 matching 12 bases. This CDR3 comprises 16 residues. CDR1 is MNHEY, CDR2 SMNVEV, per germline (reference sequence). V shed 5 bases and J 2 bases; nucleotides not matched to a gene: 6.

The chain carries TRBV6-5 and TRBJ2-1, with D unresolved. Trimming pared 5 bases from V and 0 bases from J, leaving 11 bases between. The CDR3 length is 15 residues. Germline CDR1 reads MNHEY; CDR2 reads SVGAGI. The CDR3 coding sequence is TGTGCCAGCAGTGCGAAGGCGGACTCCTACAATGAGCAGTTCTTC. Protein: CASSAKADSYNEQFF.

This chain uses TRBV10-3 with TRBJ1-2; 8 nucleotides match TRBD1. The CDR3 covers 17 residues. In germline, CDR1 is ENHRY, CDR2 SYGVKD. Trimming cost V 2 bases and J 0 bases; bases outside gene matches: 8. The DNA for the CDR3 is TGTGCCATCAGTGAGCCAACAGGGGGACTGACTAACTATGGCTACACCTTC. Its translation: CAISEPTGGLTNYGYTF.

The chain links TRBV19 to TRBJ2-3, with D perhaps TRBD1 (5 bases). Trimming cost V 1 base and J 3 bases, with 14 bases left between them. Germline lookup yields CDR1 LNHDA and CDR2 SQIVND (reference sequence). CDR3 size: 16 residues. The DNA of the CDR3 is TGTGCCAGTAGTATAGGATCAGGGATGGGGACAGATACGCAGTATTTT. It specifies CASSIGSGMGTDTQYF. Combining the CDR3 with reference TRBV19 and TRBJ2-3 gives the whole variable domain DGGITQSPKYLFRKEGQNVTLSCEQNLNHDAMYWYRQDPGQGLRLIYYSQIVNDFQKGDIAEGYSVSREKKESFPLTVTSAQKNPTAFYLCASSIGSGMGTDTQYFGPGTRLTVL.

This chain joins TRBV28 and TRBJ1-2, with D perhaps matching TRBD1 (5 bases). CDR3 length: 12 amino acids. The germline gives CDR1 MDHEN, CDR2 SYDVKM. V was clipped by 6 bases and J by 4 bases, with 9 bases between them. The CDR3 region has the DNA TGTGCCAGCAGCAGAGACAGCTATGGCTACACCTTC. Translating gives CASSRDSYGYTF.

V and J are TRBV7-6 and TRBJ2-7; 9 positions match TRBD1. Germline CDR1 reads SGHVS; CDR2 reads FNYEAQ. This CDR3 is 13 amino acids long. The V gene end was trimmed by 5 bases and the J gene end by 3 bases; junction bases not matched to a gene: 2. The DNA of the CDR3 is TGTGCCAGCAGCCGGGACAGGGACTACGAGCAGTACTTC. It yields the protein CASSRDRDYEQYF.

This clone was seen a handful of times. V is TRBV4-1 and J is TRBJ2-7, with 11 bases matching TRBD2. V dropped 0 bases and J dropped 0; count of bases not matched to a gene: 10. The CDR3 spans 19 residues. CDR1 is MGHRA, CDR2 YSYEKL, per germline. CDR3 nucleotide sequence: TGCGCCAGCAGCCAAGATGGTCCTAGCGGGAGGCAGAGCTCCTACGAGCAGTACTTC. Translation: CASSQDGPSGRQSSYEQYF.

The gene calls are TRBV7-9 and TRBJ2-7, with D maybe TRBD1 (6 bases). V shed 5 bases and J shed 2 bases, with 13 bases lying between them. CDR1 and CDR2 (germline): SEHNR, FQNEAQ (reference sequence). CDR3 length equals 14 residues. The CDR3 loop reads CASSRDTITYEQYF. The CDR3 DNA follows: TGTGCCAGCAGCCGGGACACCATTACCTACGAGCAGTACTTC.

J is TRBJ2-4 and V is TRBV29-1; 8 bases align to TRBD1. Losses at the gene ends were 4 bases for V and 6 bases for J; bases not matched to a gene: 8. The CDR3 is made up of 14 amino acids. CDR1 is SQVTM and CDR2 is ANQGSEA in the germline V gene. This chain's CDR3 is CSVGGRQGPNIQYF. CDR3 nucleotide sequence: TGCAGCGTTGGGGGACGACAGGGGCCAAACATTCAGTACTTC.

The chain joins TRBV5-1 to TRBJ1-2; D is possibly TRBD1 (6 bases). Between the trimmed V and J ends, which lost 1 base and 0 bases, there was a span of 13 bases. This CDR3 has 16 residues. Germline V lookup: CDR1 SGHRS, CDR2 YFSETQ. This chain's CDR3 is CASSLTWTATNYGYTF. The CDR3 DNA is TGCGCCAGCAGCTTGACCTGGACAGCTACTAACTATGGCTACACCTTC.

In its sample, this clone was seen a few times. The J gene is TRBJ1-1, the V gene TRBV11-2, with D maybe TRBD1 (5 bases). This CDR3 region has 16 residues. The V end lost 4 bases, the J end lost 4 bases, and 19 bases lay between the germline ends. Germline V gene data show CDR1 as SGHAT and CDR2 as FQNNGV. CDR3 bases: TGTGCCAGCAGCTCCCTCCGGGGCGAGGGAGGCACTGAAGCTTTCTTT. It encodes CASSSLRGEGGTEAFF.

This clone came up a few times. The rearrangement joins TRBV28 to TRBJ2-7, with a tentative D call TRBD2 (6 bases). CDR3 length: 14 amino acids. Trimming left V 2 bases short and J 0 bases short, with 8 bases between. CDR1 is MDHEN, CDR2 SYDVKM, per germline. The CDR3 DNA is TGTGCCAGCAGTTTAGCGGGGAGCTCCTACGAGCAGTACTTC. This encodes CASSLAGSSYEQYF.

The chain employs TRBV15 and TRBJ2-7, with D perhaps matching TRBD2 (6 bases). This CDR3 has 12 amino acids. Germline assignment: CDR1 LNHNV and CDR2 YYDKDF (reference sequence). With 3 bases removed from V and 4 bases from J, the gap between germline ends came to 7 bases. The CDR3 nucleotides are TGTGCCACCAGCAGGGAGGGTTACGAGCAGTACTTC. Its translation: CATSREGYEQYF. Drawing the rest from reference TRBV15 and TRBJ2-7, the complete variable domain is DAMVIQNPRYQVTQFGKPVTLSCSQTLNHNVMYWYQQKSSQAPKLLFHYYDKDFNNEADTPDNFQSRRPNTSFCFLDIRSPGLGDTAMYLCATSREGYEQYFGPGTRLTVT.

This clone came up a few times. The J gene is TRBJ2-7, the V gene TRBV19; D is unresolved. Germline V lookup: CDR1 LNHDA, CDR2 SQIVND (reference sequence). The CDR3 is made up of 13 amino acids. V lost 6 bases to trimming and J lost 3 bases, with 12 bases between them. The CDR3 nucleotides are TGTGCCAGTAGCGTCGGAGCGAGCTACGAGCAGTACTTC. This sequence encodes CASSVGASYEQYF.

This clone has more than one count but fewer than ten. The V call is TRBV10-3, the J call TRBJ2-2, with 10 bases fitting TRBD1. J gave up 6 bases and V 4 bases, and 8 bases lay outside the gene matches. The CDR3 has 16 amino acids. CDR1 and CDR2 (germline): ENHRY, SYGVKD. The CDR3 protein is CAISGFGQGDAGELFF. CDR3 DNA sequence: TGTGCCATCAGTGGATTTGGACAGGGGGACGCCGGGGAGCTGTTTTTT.

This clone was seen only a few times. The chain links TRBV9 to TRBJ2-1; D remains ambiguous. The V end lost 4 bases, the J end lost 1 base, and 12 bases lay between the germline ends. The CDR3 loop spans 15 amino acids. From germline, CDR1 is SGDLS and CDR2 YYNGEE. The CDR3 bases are TGTGCCAGCAGCCACGGAACAGTTTCCTACAATGAGCAGTTCTTC. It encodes CASSHGTVSYNEQFF.